Detailed here is one T cell receptor beta chain. Method: immunoSEQ multiplex PCR; TCRdb's copy keeps in-frame clones and lacks some. The sample shows around 150,000 clones, roughly 83% of them seen only once. This CDR3 comprises 15 residues. Trimming shortened V by 7 bases and J by 0 bases, and 13 bases separated the two germline ends. Germline V lookup: CDR1 MNHEY, CDR2 SVGEGT. This specimen comes from a study of blood T cell repertoires in COVID-19. Turning to the study itself: COVID-19 samples, acute and convalescent, were from the United States, Italy and Spain. Sources were T cells, B-cell-depleted T cells, or PBMCs; the material itself was cDNA or gDNA.

The rearrangement uses TRBV6-2 or TRBV6-3 and TRBJ1-5; D gene unclear. The clonotype comes from a woman at least 80 years old with active or convalescent COVID-19. The material sequenced was peripheral blood. The CDR3 reads CASNPSGYSNQPQHF. The CDR3 region has the DNA TGTGCCAGCAACCCTTCCGGTTATAGCAATCAGCCCCAGCATTTT.